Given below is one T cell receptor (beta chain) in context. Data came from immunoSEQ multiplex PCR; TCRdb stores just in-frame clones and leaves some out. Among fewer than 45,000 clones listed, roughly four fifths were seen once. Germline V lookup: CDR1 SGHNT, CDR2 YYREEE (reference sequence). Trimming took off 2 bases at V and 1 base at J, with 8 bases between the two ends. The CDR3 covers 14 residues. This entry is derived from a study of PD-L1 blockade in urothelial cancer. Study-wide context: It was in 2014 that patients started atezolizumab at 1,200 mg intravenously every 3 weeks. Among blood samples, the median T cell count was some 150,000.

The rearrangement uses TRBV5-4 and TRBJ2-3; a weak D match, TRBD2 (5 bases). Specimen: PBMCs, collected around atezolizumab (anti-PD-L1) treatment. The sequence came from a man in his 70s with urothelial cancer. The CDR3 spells CASSFSGGTDTQYF. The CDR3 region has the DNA TGTGCCAGCAGCTTCAGCGGAGGCACAGATACGCAGTATTTT.